The clone carrying this TCR beta chain came up once. What it binds is unknown. This record belongs to a study of T cell responses to AZD1222 COVID-19 vaccine. Clones were read by immunoSEQ multiplex PCR, and TCRdb kept only the in-frame ones, dropping some. This table holds 42,000 or so clones, 88% found once. V lost 2 bases and J lost 0, with 10 bases in between. The CDR3 spans 15 residues. The germline V gene has CDR1 MNHEY and CDR2 SMNVEV (reference sequence). Study results and limitations: Following two doses of AZD1222, Spike-specific TCR breadth and depth rose. In all cases, repertoires were sampled only after the peak T cell response. Clonal diversity may have been underestimated in mostly white British donors.

The sequence was obtained from an adult who received the MenACWY meningococcal vaccine as a control. The sample in question was peripheral blood, obtained 28 days after the second dose of the MenACWY control vaccine. V and J are TRBV27 and TRBJ1-2; TRBD1 is a possible D gene (5 bases). In DNA, the CDR3 is TGTGCCAGCAGTTTAGGGGGGGTTTCTAACTATGGCTACACCTTC. It specifies CASSLGGVSNYGYTF.